One T cell receptor beta chain is described in this entry. Antigen: not known. The table came from immunoSEQ multiplex PCR; TCRdb's copy has only in-frame clones and leaves some out. This table holds around 60,000 clones, around 84% found once. The data were obtained in a study of OX40 agonist ivuxolimab in advanced cancers. Turning to the study itself: Given to patients was ivuxolimab, an agonistic anti-OX40 (CD134) antibody. Regarding the study as a whole: Circulating CD4+ and CD8+ T cells showed clonal expansion by week 6 at 0.1 to 3.0 mg/kg.

This CDR3 comprises 14 residues. The germline gives CDR1 SGHRS, CDR2 YFSETQ. V lost 4 bases, J lost 4 bases, and 12 bases lay in between. Blood sampling was done at baseline, cycle 4 day 1, and cycle 7 day 1. The source is an adult with an advanced solid tumor such as melanoma, head and neck, liver or kidney cancer. This chain joins TRBV5-1 and TRBJ2-1; D is perhaps TRBD1 (5 bases). Sequencing used CD4+ or CD8+ T cells sorted from blood, obtained in a trial of the OX40 agonist ivuxolimab. The CDR3 bases are TGCGCCAGCAGCCCCTCCCGACAGTACAATGAGCAGTTCTTC. This codes for CASSPSRQYNEQFF.